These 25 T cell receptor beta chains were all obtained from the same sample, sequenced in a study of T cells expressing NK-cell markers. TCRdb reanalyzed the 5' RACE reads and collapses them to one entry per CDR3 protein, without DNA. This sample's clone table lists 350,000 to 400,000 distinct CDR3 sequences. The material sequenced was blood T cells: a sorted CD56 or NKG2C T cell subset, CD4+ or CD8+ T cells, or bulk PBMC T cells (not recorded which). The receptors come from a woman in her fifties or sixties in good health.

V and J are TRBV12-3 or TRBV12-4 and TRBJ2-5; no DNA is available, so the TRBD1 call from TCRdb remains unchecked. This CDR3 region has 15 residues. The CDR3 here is CASSLVGGLRETQYF.

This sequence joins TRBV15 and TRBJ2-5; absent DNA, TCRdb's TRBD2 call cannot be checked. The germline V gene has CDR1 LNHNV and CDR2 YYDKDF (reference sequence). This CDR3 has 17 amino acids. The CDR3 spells CATSRGGRAGGQETQYF.

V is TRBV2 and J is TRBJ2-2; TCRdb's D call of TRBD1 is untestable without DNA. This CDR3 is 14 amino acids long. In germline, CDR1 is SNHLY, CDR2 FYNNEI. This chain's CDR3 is CASRSQTNTGELFF.

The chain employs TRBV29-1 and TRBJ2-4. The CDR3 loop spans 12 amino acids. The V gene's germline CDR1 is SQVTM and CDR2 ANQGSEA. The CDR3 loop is CSVRIAKNIQYF. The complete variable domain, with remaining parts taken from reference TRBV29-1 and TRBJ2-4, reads SAVISQKPSRDICQRGTSLTIQCQVDSQVTMMFWYRQQPGQSLTLIATANQGSEATYESGFVIDKFPISRPNLTFSTLTVSNMSPEDSSIYLCSVRIAKNIQYFGAGTRLSVL.

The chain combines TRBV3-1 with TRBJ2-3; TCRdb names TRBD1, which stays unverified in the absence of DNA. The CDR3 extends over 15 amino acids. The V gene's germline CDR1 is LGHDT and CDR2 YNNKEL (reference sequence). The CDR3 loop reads CASSLGGTAGDTQYF.

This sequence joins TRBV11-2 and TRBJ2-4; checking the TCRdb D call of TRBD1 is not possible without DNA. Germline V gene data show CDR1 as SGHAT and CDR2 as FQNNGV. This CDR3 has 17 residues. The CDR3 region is CASSLGGLQGAKNIQYF.

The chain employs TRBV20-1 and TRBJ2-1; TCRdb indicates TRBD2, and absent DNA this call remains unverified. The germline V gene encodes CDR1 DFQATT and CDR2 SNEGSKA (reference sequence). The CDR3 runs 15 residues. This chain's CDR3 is CSAPSGAELDNEQFF.

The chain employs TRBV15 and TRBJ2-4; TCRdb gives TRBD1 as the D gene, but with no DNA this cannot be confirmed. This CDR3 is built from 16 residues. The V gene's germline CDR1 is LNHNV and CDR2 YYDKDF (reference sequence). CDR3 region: CATSREGTGLTNIQYF.

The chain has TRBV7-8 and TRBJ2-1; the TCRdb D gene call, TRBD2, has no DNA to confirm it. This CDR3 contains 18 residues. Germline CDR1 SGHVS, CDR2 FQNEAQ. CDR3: CASSQILATSGSRNEQFF.

CDR3: CATSDRDRGNEQYF. The chain uses TRBV24-1 and TRBJ2-7; TCRdb calls TRBD1, which cannot be checked without DNA. In germline, CDR1 is KGHDR, CDR2 SFDVKD. This CDR3 comprises 14 residues.

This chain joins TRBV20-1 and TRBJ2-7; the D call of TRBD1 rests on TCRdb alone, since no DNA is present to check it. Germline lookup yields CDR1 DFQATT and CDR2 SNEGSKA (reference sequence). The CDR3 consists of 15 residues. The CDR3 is CSASGGGQGSHEQYF.

CDR3 sequence: CASSMPGPPYEQYF. J is TRBJ2-7 and V is TRBV5-6. Germline V CDR1 and CDR2: SGHDT, YYEEEE. The CDR3 is 14 residues long.

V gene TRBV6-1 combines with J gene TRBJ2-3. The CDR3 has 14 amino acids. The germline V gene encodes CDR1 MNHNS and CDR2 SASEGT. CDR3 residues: CASSEARGQDTQYF.

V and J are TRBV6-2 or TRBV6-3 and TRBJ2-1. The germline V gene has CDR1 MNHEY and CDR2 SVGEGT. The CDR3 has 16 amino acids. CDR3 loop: CASRTFRADSYNEQFF.

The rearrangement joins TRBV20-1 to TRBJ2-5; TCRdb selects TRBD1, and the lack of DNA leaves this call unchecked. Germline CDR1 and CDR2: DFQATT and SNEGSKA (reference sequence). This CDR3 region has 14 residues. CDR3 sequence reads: CSATPVVLQETQYF.

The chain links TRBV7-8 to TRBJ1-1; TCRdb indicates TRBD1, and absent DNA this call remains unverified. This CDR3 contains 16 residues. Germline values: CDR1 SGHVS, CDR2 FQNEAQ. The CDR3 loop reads CASSLPRQGTGTEAFF.

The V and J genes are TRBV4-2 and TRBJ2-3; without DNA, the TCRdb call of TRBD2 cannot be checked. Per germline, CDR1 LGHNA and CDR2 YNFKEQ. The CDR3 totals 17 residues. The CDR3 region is CASSQDLTRGRTDTQYF.

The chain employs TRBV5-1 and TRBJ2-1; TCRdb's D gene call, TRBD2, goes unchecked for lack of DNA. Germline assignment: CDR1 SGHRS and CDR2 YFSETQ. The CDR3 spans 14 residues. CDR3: CASSSPGLGNEQFF.

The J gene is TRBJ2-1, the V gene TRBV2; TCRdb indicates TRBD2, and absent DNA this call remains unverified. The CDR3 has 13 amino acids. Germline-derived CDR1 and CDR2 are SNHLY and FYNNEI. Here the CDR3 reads CASRGLAGLFQFF.

The CDR3 reads CASSFRLAIDTQYF. This rearrangement joins TRBV7-6 to TRBJ2-3. Germline CDR1 and CDR2: SGHVS and FNYEAQ. The CDR3 contains 14 residues.

CDR3 sequence: CSALGLDYGYTF. The gene calls are TRBV20-1 and TRBJ1-2. Germline CDR1 reads DFQATT; CDR2 reads SNEGSKA (reference sequence). This CDR3 has 12 residues.

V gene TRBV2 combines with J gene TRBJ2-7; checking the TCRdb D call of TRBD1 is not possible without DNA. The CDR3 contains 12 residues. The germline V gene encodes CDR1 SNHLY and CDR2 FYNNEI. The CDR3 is CAITPQDSKQYF.

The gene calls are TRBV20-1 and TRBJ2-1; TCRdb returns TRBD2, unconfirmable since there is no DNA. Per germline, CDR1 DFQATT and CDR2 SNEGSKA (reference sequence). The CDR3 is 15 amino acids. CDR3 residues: CSASVLAGVSGEQFF.

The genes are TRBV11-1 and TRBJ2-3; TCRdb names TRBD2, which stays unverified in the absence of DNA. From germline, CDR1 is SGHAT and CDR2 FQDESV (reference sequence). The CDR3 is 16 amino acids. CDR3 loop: CASSLVLAGAGDTQYF.

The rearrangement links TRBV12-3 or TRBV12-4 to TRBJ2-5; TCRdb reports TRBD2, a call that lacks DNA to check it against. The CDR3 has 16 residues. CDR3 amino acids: CASTGLAGGPQETQYF.